This TCR beta chain was obtained from a study of spatial heterogeneity in lung cancer. Sample time point: sample taken at primary tumor resection. The input material, whole RNA from tumor, nontumor lung or frozen PBMC, was sequenced unsorted. A unique molecular identifier was attached to every TCR cDNA molecule. TCRdb fed the 5' RACE reads into MiXCR, producing one record per CDR3 protein. The sample consists of 40,000 to 45,000 distinct CDR3 sequences, approximately 6.9% of them appearing once. Of note for this clonotype: What it binds is not known.

Study-level findings and limits: Resection blood, more than follow-up blood, showed ubiquitous expanded tumor TCRs.

Germline V gives CDR1 KGHSH, CDR2 LQKENI. V dropped 3 bases and J dropped 0 bases, with 15 bases sitting between them. The CDR3 extends over 17 amino acids. The TCR comes from a female donor with early-stage non-small cell lung cancer. Sequencing used PBMCs, obtained at surgery. This rearrangement joins TRBV18 to TRBJ1-5; D is possibly TRBD1 (5 bases). CDR3 sequence: CASSPYSLGDSNQPQHF. The CDR3, as DNA: TGTGCCAGCTCACCGTATAGTCTGGGGGATAGCAATCAGCCCCAGCATTTT.